The next 18 T cell receptor beta chains were all read from a single sample in a study of shared clonotypes between healthy human individuals. The method was immunoSEQ multiplex PCR; TCRdb's version includes in-frame clones alone and lacks a portion of them. The sample has about 680,000 clones; about 80% are singletons. Sequencing was performed on memory CD4+ T cells sorted from blood. This sample's subset: CD45RA-negative fraction. The receptors come from a woman in her twenties or thirties in good health.

The chain couples TRBV7-8 to TRBJ1-1; 7 bases align to TRBD1. Trimming took 5 bases from V and 6 from J; bases not matched to a gene: 12. The CDR3 is 15 amino acids. Germline CDR1 SGHVS, CDR2 FQNEAQ. The CDR3 is CASSKIQGLIAEAFF. CDR3 nucleotide sequence: TGTGCCAGCAGCAAGATACAGGGGTTGATTGCTGAAGCTTTCTTT.

The genes are TRBV7-9 and TRBJ2-2, with 8 bases fitting TRBD1. The CDR3 has 16 residues. The germline gives CDR1 SEHNR, CDR2 FQNEAQ (reference sequence). The J segment lost 0 bases and the V segment lost 5 bases, leaving 5 bases of the junction unmatched. As DNA, the CDR3 is TGTGCCAGCAGCCGCGGACAGGGTCCGAACACCGGGGAGCTGTTTTTT. Translation: CASSRGQGPNTGELFF.

The J gene is TRBJ2-7, the V gene TRBV6-1; 11 nucleotides align to TRBD1. The CDR3 sequence is 15 residues long. J was trimmed by 3 bases and V by 7 bases; bases with no gene match: 8. Germline assignment: CDR1 MNHNS and CDR2 SASEGT. CDR3 coding DNA: TGTGCCAGCACCACCGAGGGGACAGGGGGCTACGAGCAGTACTTC. Translation: CASTTEGTGGYEQYF.

There are a few counts of this clone. The V gene is TRBV5-1, the J gene TRBJ2-3, with unresolved D. Per the germline V gene, CDR1 is SGHRS and CDR2 is YFSETQ. This CDR3 has 14 amino acids. Between the trimmed V and J ends, which lost 2 bases and 4 bases, there was a span of 11 bases. CDR3 sequence: CASSFVTVADTQYF. The DNA for the CDR3 is TGCGCCAGCAGCTTTGTTACAGTCGCAGATACGCAGTATTTT.

The chain joins TRBV5-1 to TRBJ1-1; D is perhaps TRBD1 (5 bases). The CDR3 length is 16 residues. The ends were cut back, 3 bases at V and 5 bases at J, with 20 bases in the middle. Per the germline V gene, CDR1 is SGHRS and CDR2 is YFSETQ. CDR3 DNA: TGCGCCAGCAGCTACTCCCCTGCAGGGCAAGGAACTGAAGCTTTCTTT. Amino acids: CASSYSPAGQGTEAFF. The variable domain in full, with the rest retrieved from reference TRBV5-1 and TRBJ1-1, is KAGVTQTPRYLIKTRGQQVTLSCSPISGHRSVSWYQQTPGQGLQFLFEYFSETQRNKGNFPGRFSGRQFSNSRSEMNVSTLELGDSALYLCASSYSPAGQGTEAFFGQGTRLTVV.

The gene calls are TRBV5-4 and TRBJ2-5; D is uncertain. The ends were cut back, 4 bases at V and 1 base at J, with 14 bases in the middle. Per germline, CDR1 SGHNT and CDR2 YYREEE (reference sequence). The CDR3 is 15 amino acids. The CDR3 here is CASSHGVQPQETQYF. The CDR3 DNA follows: TGTGCCAGCAGCCATGGAGTCCAGCCCCAAGAGACCCAGTACTTC.

This clone turned up a few times. J is TRBJ1-3 and V is TRBV5-1, with TRBD1 identical over 7 bases. V shed 4 bases, J shed 4 bases, and the junction held 5 bases outside the gene matches. The CDR3 loop spans 14 amino acids. Germline V lookup: CDR1 SGHRS, CDR2 YFSETQ. DNA for the CDR3: TGCGCCAGCAGCGACGGGACAGAGGGAAACACCATATATTTT. It encodes CASSDGTEGNTIYF.

This clone was observed a few times. The rearrangement joins TRBV7-2 to TRBJ2-7, with D tentatively TRBD1 (6 bases). CDR1 is SGHTA, CDR2 FQGNSA, per germline. Trimming took 2 bases from V and 2 from J, leaving 10 bases between them. The CDR3 totals 14 residues. The CDR3 sequence: CASSLSQGTYEQYF. CDR3 sequence (DNA): TGTGCCAGCAGCTTAAGTCAGGGGACCTACGAGCAGTACTTC.

This clone was detected a few times. The chain employs TRBV11-2 and TRBJ1-4, with 7 bases lining up with TRBD1. With V trimmed by 5 bases and J by 16 bases, 10 bases remained unmatched. Germline values: CDR1 SGHAT, CDR2 FQNNGV. The CDR3 is 12 residues long. The CDR3 protein is CASSDSGQFQFF. The DNA for the CDR3 is TGTGCCAGCAGCGACTCGGGACAGTTTCAGTTTTTT.

The J gene is TRBJ2-2, the V gene TRBV7-6; tentative D call: TRBD2 (5 bases). CDR3 length equals 16 residues. The germline V and J ends were trimmed by 2 bases and 3 bases, with 13 bases remaining between them. Per germline, CDR1 SGHVS and CDR2 FNYEAQ. CDR3 nucleotide sequence: TGTGCCAGCAGCTTAAGAGGGATGTACGACACCGGGGAGCTGTTTTTT. Translating it yields CASSLRGMYDTGELFF.

This clone has more than one count but fewer than ten. This sequence joins TRBV29-1 and TRBJ2-7, with 8 bases fitting TRBD2. This CDR3 contains 15 residues. With V trimmed by 0 bases and J by 4 bases, 8 bases remained unmatched. CDR1 is SQVTM, CDR2 ANQGSEA, per germline. The CDR3 bases are TGCAGCGTTGAAGATTCGGGGGGGCTAAGTTACGAGCAGTACTTC. This sequence encodes CSVEDSGGLSYEQYF.

This chain uses TRBV11-2 with TRBJ2-1; TRBD2 aligns across 8 bases. Trimming took 3 bases from V and 7 from J; bases not matched to a gene: 11. The CDR3 sequence is 16 residues long. Germline values: CDR1 SGHAT, CDR2 FQNNGV. The CDR3 bases are TGTGCCAGCAGCTTTACTTCGGGAGGGCCAGGTAATGAGCAGTTCTTC. It codes for CASSFTSGGPGNEQFF.

As for this clone: The same CDR3 can be traced to other DNA sequences in this sample. The chain uses TRBV28 and TRBJ2-7, with D uncertain. This CDR3 spans 12 amino acids. Germline V gene lookup returns CDR1 MDHEN and CDR2 SYDVKM. V lost 5 bases, J lost 0 bases, and 5 bases lay in between. CDR3 sequence: CASSLSSYEQYF. CDR3 in DNA: TGTGCCAGCAGTCTCAGCTCCTACGAGCAGTACTTC.

This clone was observed a few times. The V and J genes are TRBV30 and TRBJ1-5, with D perhaps matching TRBD1 (6 bases). This CDR3 spans 15 amino acids. Trimming stripped 1 base from V and 6 bases from J, with 16 bases between. Germline V CDR1 and CDR2: GTSNPN, SVGIG (reference sequence). The CDR3 region has the DNA TGTGCCTGGAGTGGGGGTGGGCAGGGGTTTCAGCCCCAGCATTTT. This translates into CAWSGGGQGFQPQHF. Full variable domain (rest looked up from reference TRBV30 and TRBJ1-5): SQTIHQWPATLVQPVGSPLSLECTVEGTSNPNLYWYRQAAGRGLQLLFYSVGIGQISSEVPQNLSASRPQDRQFILSSKKLLLSDSGFYLCAWSGGGQGFQPQHFGDGTRLSIL.

This clone was picked up one time. The chain carries TRBV4-1 and TRBJ1-2, with D unresolved. The CDR3 has 14 amino acids. Per the germline V gene, CDR1 is MGHRA and CDR2 is YSYEKL. Trimming removed 0 bases at V and 4 bases at J, with 9 bases between. The CDR3 bases are TGCGCCAGCAGCCAAGAGTCAGAAGTCTATGGCTACACCTTC. It codes for CASSQESEVYGYTF.

CDR3 amino acids: CASSLRYYRAEIAYEQYF. The CDR3 DNA sequence: TGTGCCAGCAGTTTAAGGTACTACCGGGCTGAGATCGCCTACGAGCAGTACTTC. The chain combines TRBV27 with TRBJ2-5; D uncertain. The DNA end is more similar to TRBJ2-7, so the J call may be wrong. The CDR3 is 18 residues long. Germline CDR1 reads MNHEY; CDR2 reads SMNVEV (reference sequence).

V gene TRBV5-1 combines with J gene TRBJ2-1, with D perhaps matching TRBD1 (5 bases). With 0 bases removed from V and 4 bases from J, the gap between germline ends came to 8 bases. The CDR3 has 14 amino acids. CDR1 is SGHRS, CDR2 YFSETQ, per germline. The CDR3, as DNA: TGCGCCAGCAGCTTGGGACAGCAATACAATGAGCAGTTCTTC. Translation: CASSLGQQYNEQFF.

In the case of this clone: This sample also contains other DNA sequences that code for the same CDR3. The J gene is TRBJ1-1, the V gene TRBV29-1, with TRBD1 matching over 12 bases. The J segment lost 5 bases and the V segment lost 6 bases, leaving 4 bases of the junction unmatched. CDR1 is SQVTM, CDR2 ANQGSEA, per germline. CDR3 length: 13 amino acids. CDR3 region: CSVWDRGRTEAFF. The CDR3 DNA reads TGCAGCGTCTGGGACAGGGGGCGAACTGAAGCTTTCTTT.